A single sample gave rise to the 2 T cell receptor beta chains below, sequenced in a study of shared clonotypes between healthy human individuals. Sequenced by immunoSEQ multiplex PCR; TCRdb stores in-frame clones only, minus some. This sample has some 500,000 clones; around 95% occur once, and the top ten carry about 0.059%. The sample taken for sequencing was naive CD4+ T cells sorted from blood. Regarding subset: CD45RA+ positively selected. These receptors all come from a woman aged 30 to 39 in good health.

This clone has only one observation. CDR3 sequence (DNA): TGTGCCAGCAGTTTAAAAACCTCATCTGGGGCCAACGTCCTGACTTTC. Translation gives CASSLKTSSGANVLTF. J is TRBJ2-6 and V is TRBV27, with unresolved D. Trimming stripped 2 bases from V and 1 base from J, with 9 bases between. The CDR3 covers 16 residues. Germline V lookup: CDR1 MNHEY, CDR2 SMNVEV (reference sequence).

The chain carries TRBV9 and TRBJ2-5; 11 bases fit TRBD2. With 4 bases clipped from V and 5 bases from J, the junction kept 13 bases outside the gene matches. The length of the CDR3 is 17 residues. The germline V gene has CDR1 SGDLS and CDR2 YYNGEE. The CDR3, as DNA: TGTGCCAGCAGCCCCGGTTTAGCGGGAGGGAGGCGGGAGACCCAGTACTTC. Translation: CASSPGLAGGRRETQYF. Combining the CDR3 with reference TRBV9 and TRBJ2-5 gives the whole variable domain DSGVTQTPKHLITATGQRVTLRCSPRSGDLSVYWYQQSLDQGLQFLIQYYNGEERAKGNILERFSAQQFPDLHSELNLSSLELGDSALYFCASSPGLAGGRRETQYFGPGTRLLVL.